This entry describes one T cell receptor beta chain. V lost 2 bases to trimming and J lost 2 bases, with 30 bases between them. The CDR3 is 21 amino acids. Germline V gives CDR1 KGHSH, CDR2 LQKENI. This entry is derived from a study of T cells in tumors after PD-1 blockade. The assay was immunoSEQ multiplex PCR, and TCRdb's table has in-frame clones only and misses some. Of 61,000 or so clones listed, around 77% were seen once; the top ten hold under 15%. This chain links TRBV18 with TRBJ1-2; D is undetermined. The receptor was derived from a human donor with basal cell carcinoma. The starting material was PBMCs, obtained before anti-PD-1 treatment. In nucleotides, the CDR3 is TGTGCCAGCTCACCATTCTCCTCACTAACCGGGAGCCAAAGCAAGAACTATGGCTACACCTTC. Residues: CASSPFSSLTGSQSKNYGYTF.